Shown below are 6 T cell receptor beta chains from a single sample sequenced in a study of human T cells and chemical hapten exposure. Each CDR3 protein is one row after TCRdb ran MiXCR on the RACE reads. The sample includes more than 80,000 distinct CDR3 sequences, roughly 10% of them seen just once. Specified time point: pre-sensitization, week 0. Described treatment: therapeutic diphenylcyclopropenone sensitization with weekly scalp DPC. Sequenced material: whole blood, taken in connection with sensitization to the hapten diphenylcyclopropenone (DPC). These receptors were taken from a woman aged 55 to 70 with alopecia areata. Some clones in this sample may be carry-over from other donors' samples.

This clonotype has ten or more counts. The DNA of the CDR3 is TGTGCCACCAGTTCGGCGGGGGGGGCCGGTGAGCAGTTCTTC. It yields the protein CATSSAGGAGEQFF. The rearrangement uses TRBV24-1 and TRBJ2-1; 9 positions agree with TRBD2. With V trimmed by 6 bases and J by 9 bases, 8 bases remained unmatched. The V gene's germline CDR1 is KGHDR and CDR2 SFDVKD. The CDR3 spans 14 residues.

Many counts were recorded for this clonotype. The chain uses TRBV2 and TRBJ2-3; either TRBD1 or TRBD2 may fit D (5 bases each). Germline assignment: CDR1 SNHLY and CDR2 FYNNEI. The CDR3 consists of 15 residues. V lost 6 bases to trimming and J lost 5 bases, with 18 bases between them. This CDR3 reads CASSGTAHRGDTQYF. CDR3 DNA sequence: TGTGCCAGCAGCGGGACGGCTCACAGAGGAGATACGCAGTATTTT.

In its sample, this clonotype was seen many times. V and J are TRBV7-3 and TRBJ1-1, with 7 nucleotides matching TRBD1. CDR3 length: 13 amino acids. V dropped 4 bases and J dropped 7; count of bases not matched to a gene: 6. Germline CDR1 and CDR2: SGHTA and FQGTGA. The CDR3 is CASSYGQDFEAFF. CDR3 DNA: TGTGCCAGCAGCTACGGACAGGATTTTGAAGCTTTCTTT.

This clonotype has a count of ten or more. This chain links TRBV30 with TRBJ1-5; D gene ambiguous. The V end was cut by 3 bases, the J end by 4 bases, with 16 bases between. CDR1 GTSNPN and CDR2 SVGIG come from the germline V gene (reference sequence). This CDR3 region has 15 residues. CDR3 coding DNA: TGTGCCTGGAGCGACGGGAAGCCTTGGAATCAGCCCCAGCATTTT. Translating gives CAWSDGKPWNQPQHF.

This clonotype was seen many times. V and J are TRBV5-1 and TRBJ1-1, with 10 bases identical to TRBD1. V dropped 4 bases and J dropped 6; count of bases not matched to a gene: 6. CDR3 length: 14 amino acids. Germline loops: CDR1 SGHRS, CDR2 YFSETQ. Here the CDR3 DNA reads TGCGCCAGCAGCCGCGGGACAGGGGTCCCTGAAGCTTTCTTT. Protein product: CASSRGTGVPEAFF.

This clonotype was seen repeatedly, ten times or more. The chain employs TRBV3-1 and TRBJ1-6; no clear D gene. Germline CDR1 LGHDT, CDR2 YNNKEL (reference sequence). The V and J ends lost 2 bases and 7 bases respectively, with 6 bases between them. The CDR3 runs to 13 residues. The chain's CDR3 is CASSQHTNSPLHF. CDR3 coding DNA: TGTGCCAGCAGCCAACACACCAATTCACCCCTCCACTTT.